The 8 T cell receptor beta chains below were found in one sample sequenced in a study of cytomegalovirus exposure and HLA in healthy donors. In the PCR, 60 Vbeta and 13 Jbeta primers were used. Assay used: immunoSEQ multiplex PCR; TCRdb lists only in-frame clones, some missing. The profile shows 100,000 to 150,000 clones, under 85% of them singletons. The sequencing sample was made of PBMCs. The receptors shown here come from a woman aged 50 to 65 in good health and CMV-seropositive.

This clone showed up just once. The chain uses TRBV7-6 and TRBJ2-3, with D hard to call. The V and J ends lost 1 base and 0 bases respectively, with 5 bases between them. The CDR3 sequence is 14 residues long. The germline CDR1 and CDR2 sequences are SGHVS and FNYEAQ. CDR3 in DNA: TGTGCCAGCAGCTTAGGGCCGAGCACAGATACGCAGTATTTT. It yields the protein CASSLGPSTDTQYF. The whole variable domain, remainder taken from reference TRBV7-6 and TRBJ2-3, is GAGVSQSPRYKVTKRGQDVALRCDPISGHVSLYWYRQALGQGPEFLTYFNYEAQQDKSGLPNDRFSAERPEGSISTLTIQRTEQRDSAMYRCASSLGPSTDTQYFGPGTRLTVL.

V is TRBV27 and J is TRBJ1-1; 11 positions match TRBD1. This CDR3 spans 15 amino acids. CDR1 is MNHEY and CDR2 is SMNVEV in the germline V gene (reference sequence). Trimming took 5 bases from V and 8 from J; bases not matched to a gene: 10. CDR3 region: CASSPSPGTGGEAFF. The CDR3, as DNA: TGTGCCAGCAGTCCCTCCCCGGGGACAGGGGGAGAAGCTTTCTTT.

This clone appeared a single time. The V and J genes are TRBV5-4 and TRBJ1-3; 7 bases map to TRBD1. V lost 0 bases to trimming and J lost 4 bases; unmatched junction nucleotides: 16. Germline lookup yields CDR1 SGHNT and CDR2 YYREEE (reference sequence). The CDR3 is 19 residues long. The DNA of the CDR3 is TGTGCCAGCAGCTTGGTGTCGGGCAGGGGGGTATCAGCCGGAAACACCATATATTTT. Translated, it gives CASSLVSGRGVSAGNTIYF. Full variable domain (outside the CDR3, taken from reference TRBV5-4 and TRBJ1-3): ETGVTQSPTHLIKTRGQQVTLRCSSQSGHNTVSWYQQALGQGPQFIFQYYREEENGRGNFPPRFSGLQFPNYSSELNVNALELDDSALYLCASSLVSGRGVSAGNTIYFGEGSWLTVV.

Here the CDR3 DNA reads TGCAGCGTTGAAACAGGGAGGACAGGTTCCTACGAGCAGTACTTC. Translated, it gives CSVETGRTGSYEQYF. J is TRBJ2-7 and V is TRBV29-1; tentatively, D is TRBD1 (7 bases). Trimming left V 2 bases short and J 1 base short, with 15 bases between. Germline CDR1 reads SQVTM; CDR2 reads ANQGSEA. The CDR3 contains 15 residues.

Details on this clone: In the same sample, other DNA sequences code for this CDR3. The chain uses TRBV6-5 and TRBJ1-1; D not certain. V dropped 6 bases and J dropped 1 base, with 3 bases sitting between them. The CDR3 length is 11 residues. The germline CDR1 and CDR2 sequences are MNHEY and SVGAGI. CDR3 in DNA: TGTGCCAGCAGCAGGAACACTGAAGCTTTCTTT. This gives the protein CASSRNTEAFF.

The chain has TRBV10-3 and TRBJ1-6; weak D call: TRBD1 (6 bases). This CDR3 spans 13 amino acids. The V gene's germline CDR1 is ENHRY and CDR2 SYGVKD. V was clipped by 10 bases and J by 7 bases, with 14 bases between them. CDR3 amino acids: CATAQGINSPLHF. As DNA, the CDR3 is TGTGCCACGGCCCAGGGGATCAATTCACCCCTCCACTTT.

The chain combines TRBV30 with TRBJ2-5; TRBD2 is a possible D gene (5 bases). Deletions cut 2 bases from V and 7 bases from J, with 14 bases between. From germline, CDR1 is GTSNPN and CDR2 SVGIG (reference sequence). The CDR3 has 13 amino acids. The CDR3 spells CAWSLMTKGTQYF. Written as DNA, the CDR3 is TGTGCCTGGAGTCTCATGACTAAGGGGACCCAGTACTTC.

The chain links TRBV5-1 to TRBJ2-5, with 12 bases lining up with TRBD1. Trimming at V came to 2 bases and at J to 5 bases, leaving 13 bases not matched to a gene. Germline V gene lookup returns CDR1 SGHRS and CDR2 YFSETQ. The CDR3 sequence is 18 residues long. The CDR3 loop is CASSFRYPGQGAWETQYF. The CDR3 DNA sequence: TGCGCCAGCAGCTTTCGATATCCGGGACAGGGGGCTTGGGAGACCCAGTACTTC.